The subject of this entry is one T cell receptor (beta chain). Generated by immunoSEQ multiplex PCR, the TCRdb table keeps only in-frame clones and is missing some. The repertoire holds 400,000 to 450,000 clones, with around nine tenths as singletons. The sample belongs to a study of blood T cell repertoires in COVID-19. In the study overall: PBMCs, B-cell-depleted T cells, or T cells were the source of the cDNA or gDNA that made up the material.

Germline V lookup: CDR1 MNHEY, CDR2 SMNVEV (reference sequence). With 7 bases removed from V and 4 bases from J, the gap between germline ends came to 7 bases. CDR3 length equals 11 residues. Seattle researchers signed up patients amid active infection and tracked them longitudinally. Sequencing input: peripheral blood. The V gene is TRBV27, the J gene TRBJ1-1; D unclear. The TCR comes from a woman aged 40-49 years with COVID-19, enrolled during active disease. The DNA for the CDR3 is TGTGCCAGCATTTCAGGCACTGAAGCTTTCTTT. This codes for CASISGTEAFF.